One sample yielded the 18 T cell receptor beta chains listed below, sequenced in a study of shared clonotypes between healthy human individuals. The table came from immunoSEQ multiplex PCR; TCRdb's copy has only in-frame clones and leaves some out. The sample carries roughly 2 million clones, around 95% recorded once. Sequenced sample: naive CD4+ T cells sorted from blood. Subset given: CD45RA+ positively selected. The receptors originated from a young man in good health.

The chain joins TRBV10-1 to TRBJ2-7; tentative D call: TRBD1 (5 bases). The CDR3 is made up of 15 amino acids. CDR1 is WNHNN, CDR2 SYGVQD, per germline (reference sequence). Trimming cost V 3 bases and J 3 bases, with 15 bases left between them. As DNA, the CDR3 is TGCGCCAGCAGTGAAAACCCAGGGCCTTACTACGAGCAGTACTTC. Its translation is CASSENPGPYYEQYF.

This CDR3 is CASSSQPGETQYF. CDR3 DNA sequence: TGCGCCAGCAGCTCACAGCCAGGGGAGACCCAGTACTTC. The V call is TRBV5-1, the J call TRBJ2-5, with D perhaps TRBD1 (5 bases). Germline CDR1 SGHRS, CDR2 YFSETQ. Trimming removed 3 bases from V and 5 bases from J, with 11 bases in between. The CDR3 spans 13 residues.

This clone was observed once. This specimen includes other DNA sequences encoding the same CDR3. The chain joins TRBV7-2 to TRBJ1-2, with TRBD1 as a possible D gene (6 bases). Trimming shortened V by 3 bases and J by 4 bases, and 12 bases separated the two germline ends. This CDR3 spans 14 amino acids. Germline loops: CDR1 SGHTA, CDR2 FQGNSA. The CDR3 is CASSLLQGGYGYTF. In DNA, the CDR3 is TGTGCCAGCAGCTTGTTACAGGGCGGCTATGGCTACACCTTC.

On this clone itself: In the same sample, other DNA sequences code for this CDR3. V is TRBV30 and J is TRBJ1-6; D remains ambiguous. The germline CDR1 and CDR2 sequences are GTSNPN and SVGIG (reference sequence). Trimming left V 5 bases short and J 10 bases short, with 12 bases between. This CDR3 region has 12 residues. CDR3 bases: TGTGCCTGGGACCGGCGACAATCACCCCTCCACTTT. Amino acid sequence: CAWDRRQSPLHF.

The rearrangement joins TRBV7-8 to TRBJ2-7; no definite D call. Trimming shortened V by 1 base and J by 5 bases, and 6 bases separated the two germline ends. Germline lookup yields CDR1 SGHVS and CDR2 FQNEAQ. This CDR3 has 12 amino acids. The CDR3 here is CASSLGSNEQYF. The DNA for the CDR3 is TGTGCCAGCAGCTTAGGCTCAAACGAGCAGTACTTC.

The rearrangement joins TRBV5-6 to TRBJ1-1; 7 bases align to TRBD1. The CDR3 is 12 amino acids. Germline-derived CDR1 and CDR2 are SGHDT and YYEEEE. Trimming cost V 4 bases and J 8 bases; bases outside gene matches: 5. This CDR3 reads CASSAGGGEAFF. The CDR3 DNA sequence: TGTGCCAGCAGCGCGGGAGGGGGCGAAGCTTTCTTT.

The chain couples TRBV2 to TRBJ2-1; 9 positions agree with TRBD2. V gave up 7 bases and J gave up 15 bases; unmatched junction bases: 13. The CDR3 totals 13 residues. Per the germline V gene, CDR1 is SNHLY and CDR2 is FYNNEI. In nucleotides, the CDR3 is TGTGCCAGCAACGGGGCTAGCGGGGTTGTTGGGTTCTTC. Its translation is CASNGASGVVGFF.

As DNA, the CDR3 is TGTGCCAGCAGTGAAGGGACTATTTCGTACCAAGAGACCCAGTACTTC. Its protein product is CASSEGTISYQETQYF. The genes are TRBV6-1 and TRBJ2-5; D possibly corresponds to TRBD2 (6 bases). Trimming pared 1 base from V and 0 bases from J, leaving 12 bases between. The CDR3 has 16 amino acids. CDR1 MNHNS and CDR2 SASEGT come from the germline V gene.

A note on this clone: The identical CDR3 is also encoded by other nucleotide sequences in the sample. The chain combines TRBV2 with TRBJ2-7, with 10 bases aligning to TRBD2. CDR3 length: 13 residues. CDR1 is SNHLY and CDR2 is FYNNEI in the germline V gene. Trimming cost V 8 bases and J 2 bases; bases outside gene matches: 3. CDR3 nucleotides: TGTGCCAGCCAAGCGGGAGGGCCCTACGAGCAGTACTTC. The encoded protein is CASQAGGPYEQYF. The full variable domain, completed using reference TRBV2 and TRBJ2-7, is EPEVTQTPSHQVTQMGQEVILRCVPISNHLYFYWYRQILGQKVEFLVSFYNNEISEKSEIFDDQFSVERPDGSNFTLKIRSTKLEDSAMYFCASQAGGPYEQYFGPGTRLTVT.

The chain is built from TRBV7-6 and TRBJ1-2; tentative D call: TRBD1 (5 bases). CDR3 length equals 13 residues. Trimming cost V 5 bases and J 5 bases, with 12 bases left between them. Looked up from germline, CDR1 is SGHVS and CDR2 is FNYEAQ. CDR3 protein: CASSPGTEYGYTF. CDR3 nucleotide sequence: TGTGCCAGCAGCCCCGGGACGGAATATGGCTACACCTTC.

Note on this clone: Other DNA sequences in the same sample also yield this CDR3. The gene calls are TRBV7-9 and TRBJ1-2; D remains unclear. Germline V CDR1 and CDR2: SEHNR, FQNEAQ (reference sequence). The V end was cut by 1 base, the J end by 4 bases, with 7 bases between. This CDR3 is built from 13 residues. The CDR3, as DNA: TGTGCCAGCAGCTTAGGCAGTTCCTATGGCTACACCTTC. It yields the protein CASSLGSSYGYTF.

The chain recombines TRBV28 with TRBJ1-2; D perhaps matches TRBD1 (5 bases). The CDR3 has 14 amino acids. V was shortened by 5 bases and J by 4 bases, with 14 bases between the two germline ends. In germline, CDR1 is MDHEN, CDR2 SYDVKM. The CDR3 spells CASSPDEGRYGYTF. CDR3 DNA sequence: TGTGCCAGCAGTCCCGATGAGGGGCGCTATGGCTACACCTTC.

The V gene is TRBV9, the J gene TRBJ2-7, with a tentative D call TRBD2 (6 bases). The CDR3 length is 14 residues. The ends were cut back, 4 bases at V and 1 base at J, with 12 bases in the middle. Germline V gives CDR1 SGDLS, CDR2 YYNGEE. The CDR3 DNA follows: TGTGCCAGCAGCCCCCGCAGCGGGTCCTACGAGCAGTACTTC. It translates to CASSPRSGSYEQYF.

The CDR3 here is CASSRGGTGGGTGELFF. The CDR3 region has the DNA TGTGCCAGCAGCCGCGGCGGGACAGGGGGCGGCACCGGGGAGCTGTTTTTT. V and J are TRBV7-3 and TRBJ2-2; 12 positions match TRBD1. With 5 bases clipped from V and 4 bases from J, the junction kept 8 bases outside the gene matches. The germline CDR1 and CDR2 sequences are SGHTA and FQGTGA. The CDR3 consists of 17 residues.

The rearrangement links TRBV11-2 to TRBJ1-5; maybe TRBD1 (5 bases). The germline CDR1 and CDR2 sequences are SGHAT and FQNNGV. V was pared by 3 bases and J by 2 bases, with 11 bases between. The CDR3 covers 15 residues. CDR3 DNA sequence: TGTGCCAGCAGCTTGGGGGTGAGGGGCAATCAGCCCCAGCATTTT. This gives the protein CASSLGVRGNQPQHF.

The rearrangement joins TRBV2 to TRBJ2-5; 9 nucleotides align to TRBD1. CDR1 is SNHLY and CDR2 is FYNNEI in the germline V gene. The CDR3 spans 14 residues. J gave up 3 bases and V 9 bases, and 8 bases lay outside the gene matches. As DNA, the CDR3 is TGTGCCAGTGACGGGACAGGGCGCGAAGAGACCCAGTACTTC. Protein: CASDGTGREETQYF.

CDR3 sequence (DNA): TGTGCCAGTAGTATAGGAAAGGTGACAGATACGCAGTATTTT. It yields the protein CASSIGKVTDTQYF. V is TRBV19 and J is TRBJ2-3; D remains ambiguous. Germline V lookup: CDR1 LNHDA, CDR2 SQIVND (reference sequence). The CDR3 sequence is 14 residues long. Trimming took off 1 base at V and 3 bases at J, with 8 bases between the two ends.

V gene TRBV7-2 combines with J gene TRBJ2-1, with D tentatively TRBD2 (5 bases). Germline assignment: CDR1 SGHTA and CDR2 FQGNSA. The CDR3 covers 14 residues. Between the trimmed V and J ends, which lost 4 bases and 8 bases, there was a span of 15 bases. As DNA, the CDR3 is TGTGCCAGCAGCTCGGGGATCTCGGGGTATGAGCAGTTCTTC. This translates into CASSSGISGYEQFF.